The clone carrying this T cell receptor (beta chain) was recorded a few times. Its antigen remains unidentified. The data are from a study of beta chain features in type 1 diabetes. Overall study findings and caveats: Unsettled here was the matter of whether HLA type influences TCRB rearrangement. Across all four CD4+ subsets, people with type 1 diabetes showed modestly shorter TCRB CDR3s.

What was sequenced were expressed TCRB transcripts, since all of the isolated RNA had been reverse transcribed. Repertoires were generated with immunoSEQ multiplex PCR, while TCRdb's copy carries only in-frame clones and drops some. The sample comprises 250,000 to 350,000 clones, 14% of which are singletons, and 0.017% rests with the top ten. CDR3 size: 15 residues. The junction had 8 bases not matched to a gene; V was cut back by 6 bases and J by 1 base. Germline values: CDR1 KGHSH, CDR2 LQKENI. The specimen sequenced was naive CD4+ T cells from blood. V and J are TRBV18 and TRBJ1-1, with TRBD1 matching over 7 bases. This receptor was identified in a man aged 30-40 years with type 1 diabetes. The CDR3 sequence: CASSPSTGANTEAFF. For the CDR3, the DNA is TGTGCCAGCTCCCCTTCAACAGGGGCGAACACTGAAGCTTTCTTT. Full variable domain (rest looked up from reference TRBV18 and TRBJ1-1): NAGVMQNPRHLVRRRGQEARLRCSPMKGHSHVYWYRQLPEEGLKFMVYLQKENIIDESGMPKERFSAEFPKEGPSILRIQQVVRGDSAAYFCASSPSTGANTEAFFGQGTRLTVV.